The 13 T cell receptor beta chains given below trace back to one sample, sequenced in a study of CD8 T cells in Susac syndrome. An amount of RNA that ranged from roughly 0.45 to 1 ug was reverse transcribed with random hexamers. One entry per CDR3 protein results from TCRdb running MiXCR on the immunoSEQ multiplex PCR reads. The repertoire holds approximately 280,000 distinct CDR3 sequences, around 84% seen once, with around 0.11% in the top ten. The sample comprised CD8+ T cells from PBMCs. The receptors come from a human donor with multiple sclerosis.

The V call is TRBV4-1, the J call TRBJ2-7, with 9 bases that match TRBD1. Germline CDR1 is MGHRA and CDR2 is YSYEKL. The CDR3 length is 14 residues. Trimming cost V 4 bases and J 3 bases; bases outside gene matches: 4. The CDR3 nucleotides read TGCGCCAGCAGCCTCCGGACAGGGGACTACGAGCAGTACTTC. Its protein product is CASSLRTGDYEQYF.

This chain uses TRBV13 with TRBJ1-1; TRBD1 matches at 7 bases. CDR3 length: 15 residues. V lost 0 bases to trimming and J lost 4 bases; unmatched junction nucleotides: 5. In germline, CDR1 is PRHDT, CDR2 FYEKMQ (reference sequence). Here the CDR3 reads CASSLGVGQFTEAFF. Written as DNA, the CDR3 is TGTGCCAGCAGCTTAGGAGTGGGACAGTTCACTGAAGCTTTCTTT.

V usage is TRBV9 and J usage is TRBJ2-1; 12 bases agree with TRBD2. The germline V gene has CDR1 SGDLS and CDR2 YYNGEE. This CDR3 is built from 18 residues. The V gene end was trimmed by 3 bases and the J gene end by 2 bases; junction bases not matched to a gene: 9. The CDR3 loop reads CASSEGGLAGLTYNEQFF. As DNA, the CDR3 is TGTGCCAGCAGCGAGGGAGGACTAGCGGGACTAACCTACAATGAGCAGTTCTTC. Looking up the rest from reference TRBV9 and TRBJ2-1 gives the full variable domain: DSGVTQTPKHLITATGQRVTLRCSPRSGDLSVYWYQQSLDQGLQFLIQYYNGEERAKGNILERFSAQQFPDLHSELNLSSLELGDSALYFCASSEGGLAGLTYNEQFFGPGTRLTVL.

This clonotype has a single count. The chain carries TRBV9 and TRBJ1-2; TRBD1 agrees at 9 bases. V shed 3 bases, J shed 6 bases, and the junction held 9 bases outside the gene matches. Per germline, CDR1 SGDLS and CDR2 YYNGEE. The length of the CDR3 is 15 residues. CDR3 coding DNA: TGTGCCAGCAGCGGGCCGGGACAGGGTGGCGATGGCTACACCTTC. Translated: CASSGPGQGGDGYTF.

The CDR3 is CASSEWDSPLHF. The CDR3, as DNA: TGTGCCAGCAGTGAATGGGATTCACCCCTCCACTTT. The rearrangement joins TRBV25-1 to TRBJ1-6; D gene ambiguous. V dropped 1 base and J dropped 8 bases, with 3 bases sitting between them. This CDR3 has 12 residues. CDR1 and CDR2 from the germline V gene are MGHDK and SYGVNS. Drawing the rest from reference TRBV25-1 and TRBJ1-6, the complete variable domain is EADIYQTPRYLVIGTGKKITLECSQTMGHDKMYWYQQDPGMELHLIHYSYGVNSTEKGDLSSESTVSRIRTEHFPLTLESARPSHTSQYLCASSEWDSPLHFGNGTRLTVT.

The rearrangement links TRBV21-1 to TRBJ2-4; no check of the table's D call, TRBD2, against the DNA was made. TRBV21-1 represents a pseudogene. The CDR3 loop spans 13 amino acids. This CDR3 reads CASRLGGLKIQYF. In DNA form, the CDR3 reads TGTGCCAGCAGACTAGGGGGACTAAAAATTCAGTACTTC.

The chain couples TRBV7-6 to TRBJ2-6, with 10 bases matching TRBD1. CDR1 is SGHVS and CDR2 is FNYEAQ in the germline V gene. The CDR3 consists of 21 residues. Trimming removed 0 bases from V and 1 base from J; junction bases left unmatched: 12. The CDR3, as DNA: TGTGCCAGCAGCTTAGCGAAAATTAGGACAGGGGGTTTTTCTGGGGCCAACGTCCTGACTTTC. Translation gives CASSLAKIRTGGFSGANVLTF.

V and J are TRBV7-8 and TRBJ2-3, with D possibly matching TRBD2 (6 bases). The germline V and J ends were trimmed by 3 bases and 0 bases, with 10 bases remaining between them. Germline loops: CDR1 SGHVS, CDR2 FQNEAQ. The CDR3 has 15 amino acids. The CDR3 protein is CASSFRGTSTDTQYF. CDR3 nucleotide sequence: TGTGCCAGCAGCTTTCGGGGGACTAGCACAGATACGCAGTATTTT.

The chain links TRBV9 to TRBJ2-1, with D perhaps TRBD1 (6 bases). V was trimmed by 1 base and J by 8 bases, leaving 16 bases between them. This CDR3 has 15 residues. Per the germline V gene, CDR1 is SGDLS and CDR2 is YYNGEE. This chain's CDR3 is CASSVRSGRGDEQFF. The CDR3 DNA sequence: TGTGCCAGCAGCGTAAGAAGCGGCAGGGGCGATGAGCAGTTCTTC.

This rearrangement joins TRBV10-3 to TRBJ2-3; 7 nucleotides line up with TRBD1. V dropped 2 bases and J dropped 14; count of bases not matched to a gene: 4. Germline CDR1 is ENHRY and CDR2 is SYGVKD. The CDR3 sequence is 11 residues long. DNA for the CDR3: TGTGCCATCAGTGAGGAGGGGGCGCCGTATTTT. Its protein is CAISEEGAPYF.

The rearrangement uses TRBV6-2 or TRBV6-3 and TRBJ2-7; maybe TRBD1 (6 bases). The CDR3 extends over 15 amino acids. Germline CDR1 MNHEY, CDR2 SVGEGT. Trimming took 5 bases from V and 5 from J, leaving 19 bases between them. The CDR3 region has the DNA TGTGCCAGCAGTCACCCGGGTCAGGGGACCCACGAGCAGTACTTC. Amino acid sequence: CASSHPGQGTHEQYF.

This chain joins TRBV7-2 and TRBJ1-2; no firm D call. Looked up from germline, CDR1 is SGHTA and CDR2 is FQGNSA. The CDR3 runs 17 residues. V shed 2 bases and J shed 6 bases, with 22 bases lying between them. CDR3 sequence: CASSLSPGVNLGDGYTF. CDR3 nucleotide sequence: TGTGCCAGCAGCTTATCGCCCGGGGTCAACCTTGGAGATGGCTACACCTTC.

The genes are TRBV28 and TRBJ2-1, with 9 bases that match TRBD2. Germline trimming cut 6 bases from V and 8 bases from J; bases unmatched to any gene: 11. CDR1 is MDHEN and CDR2 is SYDVKM in the germline V gene. The CDR3 loop spans 15 amino acids. CDR3 protein: CASRISGSSLDEQFF. The CDR3 DNA follows: TGTGCCAGCAGAATTAGCGGGAGCTCGTTGGATGAGCAGTTCTTC.